The T cell receptor beta chain under discussion was sequenced for a study of T cell repertoires in cytomegalovirus infection. Findings of the study overall: Clonotypes of TCR beta that were HLA-C-restricted and CMV-specific dominated the ex vivo response.

From the reads, TCRdb called clonotypes with MiXCR, one entry per CDR3 protein. Of around 130,000 distinct CDR3 sequences detected, roughly a quarter appear once; the ten largest clones hold roughly 33%. This clonotype was detected a few times. The antigen remains undetermined. Deletions cut 4 bases from V and 7 bases from J, with 10 bases between. Germline values: CDR1 MDHEN, CDR2 SYDVKM. The CDR3 is 13 amino acids. Material for sequencing was PBMCs, sequenced either directly or after in vitro stimulation (not recorded which). This receptor was obtained from a human donor in good health (CMV status not recorded). Some clones in this sample may be carry-over from other donors' samples. The chain uses TRBV28 and TRBJ1-4, with D uncertain. CDR3 nucleotide sequence: TGTGCCAGCAGTTCTCCCCCGTTTGAAAAACTGTTTTTT. Protein: CASSSPPFEKLFF.